The 31 T cell receptor beta chains below all came from one sample that was sequenced in a study of blood T cell repertoires in COVID-19. Here immunoSEQ multiplex PCR was the method, and the copy in TCRdb shows in-frame clones only, minus some. In the table there are roughly 170,000 clones, around 83% of which are singletons. The sample was PBMCs or T cells enriched from blood (not recorded which). Source of these receptors: a woman aged 50 to 60 in a cohort exposed to, infected with or recovered from COVID-19 (not recorded which).

The V call is TRBV3-1 (or the pseudogene TRBV3-2), the J call TRBJ2-3; 11 bases agree with TRBD2. This CDR3 has 16 residues. Germline trimming cut 4 bases from V and 5 bases from J; bases unmatched to any gene: 8. Germline loops: CDR1 LGHDT, CDR2 YNNKEL (reference sequence). For the CDR3, the DNA is TGTGCCAGCAGCCCTGAACTAGCGGGAGCGGGAGATACGCAGTATTTT. It specifies CASSPELAGAGDTQYF.

The J gene is TRBJ1-1, the V gene TRBV4-1; 11 positions match TRBD1. The V segment lost 5 bases and the J segment 0 bases; nucleotides outside the gene matches: 5. CDR3 size: 16 residues. Germline-derived CDR1 and CDR2 are MGHRA and YSYEKL. CDR3 coding DNA: TGCGCCAGCAGCGCGGACAGGGGGCTTTTGAACACTGAAGCTTTCTTT. Amino acid sequence: CASSADRGLLNTEAFF.

The V gene is TRBV5-4, the J gene TRBJ1-2, with a weak D call TRBD1 (6 bases). V lost 0 bases and J 6 bases, leaving 9 bases between the germline ends. This CDR3 has 13 amino acids. Germline CDR1 reads SGHNT; CDR2 reads YYREEE (reference sequence). Written as DNA, the CDR3 is TGTGCCAGCAGCTTGGTAGGGGGGGATGGCTACACCTTC. It yields the protein CASSLVGGDGYTF.

The count of this clone is one. The chain recombines TRBV15 with TRBJ1-2; 9 nucleotides agree with TRBD1. Germline V gives CDR1 LNHNV, CDR2 YYDKDF (reference sequence). The V gene end was trimmed by 4 bases and the J gene end by 4 bases; junction bases not matched to a gene: 7. The CDR3 is made up of 15 amino acids. CDR3 amino acids: CATSKRTGVIYGYTF. The CDR3 region has the DNA TGTGCCACCAGCAAAAGGACAGGGGTGATCTATGGCTACACCTTC.

This rearrangement joins TRBV18 to TRBJ1-1; TRBD1 might be the D (6 bases). Germline CDR1 and CDR2: KGHSH and LQKENI. The CDR3 is 15 residues long. The germline V and J ends were trimmed by 4 bases and 3 bases, with 15 bases remaining between them. The CDR3 coding sequence is TGTGCCAGCTCACGGCTACAGGGATGGGACACTGAAGCTTTCTTT. It encodes CASSRLQGWDTEAFF. Supplemented by reference TRBV18 and TRBJ1-1, the full variable domain reads NAGVMQNPRHLVRRRGQEARLRCSPMKGHSHVYWYRQLPEEGLKFMVYLQKENIIDESGMPKERFSAEFPKEGPSILRIQQVVRGDSAAYFCASSRLQGWDTEAFFGQGTRLTVV.

This clone was seen a few times. The rearrangement joins TRBV6-5 to TRBJ1-5; no clear D gene. From germline, CDR1 is MNHEY and CDR2 SVGAGI. This CDR3 region has 14 residues. V dropped 2 bases and J dropped 3 bases, with 8 bases sitting between them. CDR3 sequence (DNA): TGTGCCAGCAGTTACACCGGGATCAATCAGCCCCAGCATTTT. It is translated as CASSYTGINQPQHF.

The chain links TRBV6-5 to TRBJ2-7; 8 bases align to TRBD1. The V segment lost 5 bases and the J segment 2 bases; nucleotides outside the gene matches: 5. Germline CDR1 and CDR2: MNHEY and SVGAGI. This CDR3 comprises 14 residues. DNA for the CDR3: TGTGCCAGCAGTCCGGACAGGGCGGCCTACGAGCAGTACTTC. Protein sequence: CASSPDRAAYEQYF.

The chain recombines TRBV7-8 with TRBJ2-7; 8 nucleotides agree with TRBD1. The CDR3 is 12 residues long. Germline CDR1 SGHVS, CDR2 FQNEAQ. V shed 3 bases, J shed 12 bases, and the junction held 7 bases outside the gene matches. The DNA for the CDR3 is TGTGCCAGCAGCTTGACAGGGGCGGAGACGTACTTC. It translates to CASSLTGAETYF. Full variable domain (outside the CDR3, taken from reference TRBV7-8 and TRBJ2-7): GAGVSQSPRYKVAKRGQDVALRCDPISGHVSLFWYQQALGQGPEFLTYFQNEAQLDKSGLPSDRFFAERPEGSVSTLKIQRTQQEDSAVYLCASSLTGAETYFGPGTRLTVT.

The CDR3 loop is CASRADRGSYEQYF. The DNA for the CDR3 is TGTGCCAGTAGGGCTGACAGGGGGTCCTACGAGCAGTACTTC. The J gene is TRBJ2-7, the V gene TRBV19, with 9 bases identical to TRBD1. The CDR3 sequence is 14 residues long. Per germline, CDR1 LNHDA and CDR2 SQIVND (reference sequence). V gave up 6 bases and J gave up 1 base; unmatched junction bases: 4.

This clone was observed a single time. This CDR3 reads CASSEAEQGGETQYF. The DNA for the CDR3 is TGTGCCAGCAGTGAAGCGGAACAGGGGGGGGAGACCCAGTACTTC. This rearrangement joins TRBV6-1 to TRBJ2-5; maybe TRBD1 (8 bases). Germline CDR1 is MNHNS and CDR2 is SASEGT. V lost 0 bases to trimming and J lost 5 bases, with 13 bases between them. This CDR3 is 15 amino acids long.

V is TRBV4-1 and J is TRBJ1-4; a possible D gene is TRBD1 (5 bases). The V and J ends lost 5 bases and 3 bases respectively, with 19 bases between them. Germline V gene lookup returns CDR1 MGHRA and CDR2 YSYEKL. The CDR3 contains 17 residues. The CDR3 region has the DNA TGCGCCAGCAGCTTACTTCCGGTGGGGCAGTCTAATGAAAAACTGTTTTTT. It translates to CASSLLPVGQSNEKLFF.

The chain couples TRBV5-5 to TRBJ1-4, with a tentative D call TRBD1 (5 bases). This CDR3 has 17 residues. CDR1 is SGHKS and CDR2 is YYEKEE in the germline V gene (reference sequence). V dropped 0 bases and J dropped 7 bases, with 19 bases sitting between them. In DNA form, the CDR3 reads TGTGCCAGCAGCTTGGTCCTTTCAGGGCCCCTAAGTGAAAAACTGTTTTTT. Translation: CASSLVLSGPLSEKLFF.

A single count supports this clone. V and J are TRBV7-8 and TRBJ2-1; 10 bases map to TRBD2. Trimming at V came to 8 bases and at J to 1 base, leaving 14 bases not matched to a gene. Germline CDR1 is SGHVS and CDR2 is FQNEAQ. This CDR3 region has 18 residues. CDR3 sequence: CASCRDPSGRGSYNEQFF. The CDR3 nucleotides read TGTGCCAGCTGCCGGGATCCCAGCGGGAGGGGTTCCTACAATGAGCAGTTCTTC.

This clone was seen just once. The rearrangement uses TRBV3-1 (or the pseudogene TRBV3-2) and TRBJ1-2; 8 bases map to TRBD1. Looked up from germline, CDR1 is LGHDT and CDR2 is YNNKEL (reference sequence). The junction had 9 bases not matched to a gene; V was cut back by 5 bases and J by 4 bases. The CDR3 has 15 residues. CDR3 coding DNA: TGTGCCAGCAGCGGATGGACAGGGACGGGCTATGGCTACACCTTC. Amino acids: CASSGWTGTGYGYTF.

The chain uses TRBV18 and TRBJ2-7; the match to TRBD2 covers 7 bases. Germline V gives CDR1 KGHSH, CDR2 LQKENI. V was clipped by 5 bases and J by 7 bases; unmatched bases: 8. The CDR3 sequence is 13 residues long. The CDR3 coding sequence is TGTGCCAGCTCATCCGGGCGGGAGCGGGAGCAGTACTTC. As protein: CASSSGREREQYF.

The V and J genes are TRBV28 and TRBJ2-7; possibly TRBD2 for D (5 bases). Trimming stripped 3 bases from V and 7 bases from J, with 13 bases between. This CDR3 is 13 amino acids long. The germline gives CDR1 MDHEN, CDR2 SYDVKM. The CDR3 protein is CASSFTTTIEQYF. The CDR3 DNA reads as TGTGCCAGCAGTTTTACGACTACCATAGAGCAGTACTTC.

A single count supports this clone. The rearrangement links TRBV11-2 to TRBJ1-5, with D possibly matching TRBD1 (6 bases). Per germline, CDR1 SGHAT and CDR2 FQNNGV. This CDR3 has 15 amino acids. The V end lost 1 base, the J end lost 2 bases, and 9 bases lay between the germline ends. The CDR3 here is CASSLGRGGNQPQHF. DNA for the CDR3: TGTGCCAGCAGCTTAGGCAGGGGTGGCAATCAGCCCCAGCATTTT.

This sequence joins TRBV19 and TRBJ1-5, with D possibly TRBD1 on 5 matching bases. Germline CDR1 is LNHDA and CDR2 is SQIVND (reference sequence). V dropped 7 bases and J dropped 4 bases, with 11 bases sitting between them. The CDR3 covers 13 residues. CDR3 in amino acids: CASTGEGNQPQHF. As DNA, the CDR3 is TGTGCCAGTACGGGAGAGGGGAATCAGCCCCAGCATTTT.

In this sample, this clone turned up a few times. This chain connects TRBV9 to TRBJ1-6; a possible D gene is TRBD1 (6 bases). The CDR3 extends over 15 amino acids. The germline CDR1 and CDR2 sequences are SGDLS and YYNGEE. Between the trimmed V and J ends, which lost 4 bases and 6 bases, there was a span of 14 bases. In DNA, the CDR3 is TGTGCCAGCAGCTTCACCGGACAGCGTAATTCACCCCTCCACTTT. Protein sequence: CASSFTGQRNSPLHF.

The chain links TRBV4-2 to TRBJ2-2; 8 bases are shared with TRBD1. The CDR3 length is 15 residues. Germline V gives CDR1 LGHNA, CDR2 YNFKEQ. The V segment lost 0 bases and the J segment 6 bases; nucleotides outside the gene matches: 3. In DNA form, the CDR3 reads TGTGCCAGCAGCCAAGAAAACAGGGGGTCCGGGGAGCTGTTTTTT. Translation: CASSQENRGSGELFF.

The DNA for the CDR3 is TGCGCCAGCAGCCAAGATCTGGGCGGGAGGGCCTGGGAGCAGTACTTC. This codes for CASSQDLGGRAWEQYF. The rearrangement joins TRBV4-1 to TRBJ2-7; TRBD2 agrees at 9 bases. The CDR3 length is 16 residues. V was pared by 0 bases and J by 7 bases, with 10 bases of the junction left unmatched. The germline gives CDR1 MGHRA, CDR2 YSYEKL.

The rearrangement uses TRBV19 and TRBJ1-2; 8 bases are shared with TRBD1. The ends lost 9 bases at V and 8 bases at J; junction bases unmatched: 11. The CDR3 runs to 13 residues. The V gene's germline CDR1 is LNHDA and CDR2 SQIVND (reference sequence). As DNA, the CDR3 is TGTGCCAGCGGGACCGGGACAGGAAGAGGCTACACCTTC. This translates into CASGTGTGRGYTF.

The chain employs TRBV3-1 (or the pseudogene TRBV3-2) and TRBJ2-1; 9 positions agree with TRBD2. With V trimmed by 2 bases and J by 7 bases, 9 bases remained unmatched. The CDR3 length is 16 residues. Per germline, CDR1 LGHDT and CDR2 YNNKEL (reference sequence). The CDR3 protein is CASSQQSGGRENEQFF. The CDR3 DNA reads TGTGCCAGCAGCCAACAAAGTGGCGGGAGGGAGAATGAGCAGTTCTTC.

The chain links TRBV5-6 to TRBJ2-2; 12 positions match TRBD2. The CDR3 covers 16 residues. Germline CDR1 and CDR2: SGHDT and YYEEEE. V trimming: 2 bases; J trimming: 4 bases; junction bases outside the gene matches: 3. CDR3 residues: CASSLTSGRFTGELFF. The CDR3 nucleotides are TGTGCCAGCAGCTTAACTAGCGGGAGGTTCACCGGGGAGCTGTTTTTT.

The chain joins TRBV2 to TRBJ2-7; TRBD1 agrees at 10 bases. The V gene end was trimmed by 9 bases and the J gene end by 6 bases; junction bases not matched to a gene: 11. Germline lookup yields CDR1 SNHLY and CDR2 FYNNEI. This CDR3 contains 14 residues. The CDR3 nucleotides are TGTGCCAGTCTTCCCGGGACAGGGGTATCCGAGCAGTACTTC. Translating it yields CASLPGTGVSEQYF.

V gene TRBV4-2 combines with J gene TRBJ1-2, with 9 bases fitting TRBD1. After removal of 4 bases from V and 8 bases from J, the junction contained 8 bases not matched to a gene. Germline V gives CDR1 LGHNA, CDR2 YNFKEQ. This CDR3 has 14 residues. CDR3 in amino acids: CASSRQGQGRGYTF. The CDR3 DNA reads TGTGCCAGCAGCCGCCAGGGACAGGGAAGAGGCTACACCTTC.

The CDR3: CASSIGRARTDTQYF. For the CDR3, the DNA is TGTGCCAGTAGTATAGGCAGGGCAAGGACAGATACGCAGTATTTT. The genes are TRBV19 and TRBJ2-3; tentative D call: TRBD1 (5 bases). The CDR3 loop spans 15 amino acids. Trimming took 1 base from V and 3 from J, leaving 11 bases between them. The germline CDR1 and CDR2 sequences are LNHDA and SQIVND (reference sequence).

The chain is built from TRBV4-1 and TRBJ2-3; 8 bases are a match to TRBD1. In germline, CDR1 is MGHRA, CDR2 YSYEKL. J was trimmed by 2 bases and V by 7 bases; bases with no gene match: 8. This CDR3 is 15 amino acids long. Written as DNA, the CDR3 is TGCGCCAGCACTCCAGGGGGCCGCCTCACAGATACGCAGTATTTT. This encodes CASTPGGRLTDTQYF.

This chain joins TRBV4-3 and TRBJ2-1; 9 bases agree with TRBD1. This CDR3 has 14 residues. Germline V gives CDR1 LGHNA, CDR2 YSLEER. With 2 bases clipped from V and 8 bases from J, the junction kept 4 bases outside the gene matches. CDR3 bases: TGCGCCAGCAGCCAACGACAGGGGGACTATGAGCAGTTCTTC. It yields the protein CASSQRQGDYEQFF.

The chain couples TRBV6-5 to TRBJ2-5; maybe TRBD2 (6 bases). The V end was cut by 6 bases, the J end by 1 base, with 9 bases between. This CDR3 has 13 amino acids. CDR1 and CDR2 from the germline V gene are MNHEY and SVGAGI. CDR3 residues: CASRRGVQETQYF. The CDR3 DNA sequence: TGTGCCAGCAGGCGGGGCGTCCAAGAGACCCAGTACTTC.

The V and J genes are TRBV5-1 and TRBJ2-3; D unclear. The CDR3 runs to 15 residues. Germline CDR1 reads SGHRS; CDR2 reads YFSETQ. The ends were cut back, 4 bases at V and 0 bases at J, with 12 bases in the middle. CDR3 coding DNA: TGCGCCAGCAGCGAAACAGTCACGAGCACAGATACGCAGTATTTT. Its protein product is CASSETVTSTDTQYF.